This paragraph covers one T cell receptor (beta chain) sequence. The authors prepared the TCRbeta library with unique molecular identifiers. TCRdb recomputed calls from the PCR reads with MiXCR, one row per CDR3 protein. The sample consists of some 490,000 distinct CDR3 sequences, under 15% of them appearing once. These data are taken from a study of T-cell reconstitution after alpha-beta-depleted transplantation in children. The sequencing used PBMCs from the stem cell graft donor, collected from the stem cell graft. The receptor was derived from a human donor who donated a stem cell graft to a child with combined immunodeficiency.

The CDR3 DNA sequence: TGCAGTGCTAGAGAGTTGGCAGGGGGCCATGGGGAGACCCAGTACTTC. Its translation is CSARELAGGHGETQYF. The gene calls are TRBV20-1 and TRBJ2-5; 8 bases are shared with TRBD1. With V trimmed by 0 bases and J by 5 bases, 11 bases remained unmatched. CDR1 and CDR2 (germline): DFQATT, SNEGSKA (reference sequence). This CDR3 comprises 16 residues.